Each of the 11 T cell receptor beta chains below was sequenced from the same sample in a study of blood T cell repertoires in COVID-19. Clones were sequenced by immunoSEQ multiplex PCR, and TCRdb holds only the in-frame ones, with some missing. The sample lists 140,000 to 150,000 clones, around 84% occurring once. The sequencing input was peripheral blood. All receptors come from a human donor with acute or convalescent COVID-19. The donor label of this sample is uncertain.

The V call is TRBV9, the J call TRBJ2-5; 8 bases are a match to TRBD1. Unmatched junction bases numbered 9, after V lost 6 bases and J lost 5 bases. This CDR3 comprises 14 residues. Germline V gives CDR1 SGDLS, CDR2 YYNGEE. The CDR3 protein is CASNSRGLGETQYF. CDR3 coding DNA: TGTGCCAGCAACTCCAGGGGGCTAGGGGAGACCCAGTACTTC. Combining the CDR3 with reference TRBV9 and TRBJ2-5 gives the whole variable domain DSGVTQTPKHLITATGQRVTLRCSPRSGDLSVYWYQQSLDQGLQFLIQYYNGEERAKGNILERFSAQQFPDLHSELNLSSLELGDSALYFCASNSRGLGETQYFGPGTRLLVL.

Here the CDR3 DNA reads TGTGCCTGGGGGGGACAGCTGAACACTGAAGCTTTCTTT. Translating it yields CAWGGQLNTEAFF. This chain uses TRBV30 with TRBJ1-1, with TRBD1 matching over 7 bases. Germline V gene data show CDR1 as GTSNPN and CDR2 as SVGIG (reference sequence). J was trimmed by 0 bases and V by 5 bases; bases with no gene match: 3. This CDR3 is built from 13 residues. Variable domain in full (rest from reference TRBV30 and TRBJ1-1): SQTIHQWPATLVQPVGSPLSLECTVEGTSNPNLYWYRQAAGRGLQLLFYSVGIGQISSEVPQNLSASRPQDRQFILSSKKLLLSDSGFYLCAWGGQLNTEAFFGQGTRLTVV.

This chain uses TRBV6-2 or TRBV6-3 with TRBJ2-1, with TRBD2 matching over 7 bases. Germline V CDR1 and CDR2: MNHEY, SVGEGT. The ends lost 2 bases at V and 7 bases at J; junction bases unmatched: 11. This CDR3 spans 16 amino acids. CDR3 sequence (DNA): TGTGCCAGCAGTTACCGAGCGGGCGGGAGTAAGAATGAGCAGTTCTTC. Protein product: CASSYRAGGSKNEQFF.

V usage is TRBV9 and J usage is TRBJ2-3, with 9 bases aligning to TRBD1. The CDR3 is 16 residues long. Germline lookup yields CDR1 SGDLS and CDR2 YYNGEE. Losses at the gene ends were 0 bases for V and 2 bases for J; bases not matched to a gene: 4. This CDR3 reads CASSVGGQGNTDTQYF. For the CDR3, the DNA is TGTGCCAGCAGCGTAGGAGGACAGGGGAACACAGATACGCAGTATTTT.

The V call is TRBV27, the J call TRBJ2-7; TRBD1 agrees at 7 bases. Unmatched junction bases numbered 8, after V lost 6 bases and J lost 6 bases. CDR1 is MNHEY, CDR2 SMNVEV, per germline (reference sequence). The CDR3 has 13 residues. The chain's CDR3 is CASSWDRGAEQYF. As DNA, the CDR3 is TGTGCCAGCAGCTGGGACAGAGGGGCCGAGCAGTACTTC.

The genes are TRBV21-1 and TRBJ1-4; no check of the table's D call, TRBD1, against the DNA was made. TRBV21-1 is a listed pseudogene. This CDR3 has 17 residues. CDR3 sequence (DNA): TGTGCCAGCACCAGACCCGACAGGGGGCGAGCTAATGAAAAACTGTTTTTT. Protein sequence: CASTRPDRGRANEKLFF.

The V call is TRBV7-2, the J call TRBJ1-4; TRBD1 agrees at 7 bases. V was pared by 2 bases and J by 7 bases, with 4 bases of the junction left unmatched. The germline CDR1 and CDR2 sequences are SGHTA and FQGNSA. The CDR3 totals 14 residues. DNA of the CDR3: TGTGCCAGCAGCTTATACGCAGGGGGTGAAAAACTGTTTTTT. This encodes CASSLYAGGEKLFF.

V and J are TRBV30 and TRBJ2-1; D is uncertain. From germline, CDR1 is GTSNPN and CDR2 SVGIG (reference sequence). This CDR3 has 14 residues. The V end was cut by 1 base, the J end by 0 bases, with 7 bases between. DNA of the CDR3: TGTGCCTGGAGTGGTGTAAACTCCTACAATGAGCAGTTCTTC. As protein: CAWSGVNSYNEQFF.

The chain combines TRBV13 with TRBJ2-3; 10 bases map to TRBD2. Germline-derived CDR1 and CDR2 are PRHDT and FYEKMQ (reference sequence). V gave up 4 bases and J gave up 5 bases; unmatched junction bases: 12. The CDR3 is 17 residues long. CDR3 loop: CASSWAAAGGRQDTQYF. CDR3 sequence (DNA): TGTGCCAGCAGCTGGGCGGCAGCGGGGGGGCGACAAGATACGCAGTATTTT.

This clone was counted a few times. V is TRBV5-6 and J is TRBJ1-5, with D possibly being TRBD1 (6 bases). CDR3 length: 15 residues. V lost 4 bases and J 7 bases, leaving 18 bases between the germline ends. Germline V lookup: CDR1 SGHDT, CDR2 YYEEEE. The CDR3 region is CASSRGQGLKQPQHF. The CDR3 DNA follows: TGTGCCAGCAGCCGTGGGCAGGGGTTAAAGCAGCCCCAGCATTTT.

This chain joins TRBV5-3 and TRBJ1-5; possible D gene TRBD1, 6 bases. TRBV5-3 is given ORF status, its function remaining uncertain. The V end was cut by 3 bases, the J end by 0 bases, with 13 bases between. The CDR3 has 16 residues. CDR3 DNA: TGTGCCAGAAGCTGCAAAGGACAGATTAGCAATCAGCCCCAGCATTTT. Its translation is CARSCKGQISNQPQHF.